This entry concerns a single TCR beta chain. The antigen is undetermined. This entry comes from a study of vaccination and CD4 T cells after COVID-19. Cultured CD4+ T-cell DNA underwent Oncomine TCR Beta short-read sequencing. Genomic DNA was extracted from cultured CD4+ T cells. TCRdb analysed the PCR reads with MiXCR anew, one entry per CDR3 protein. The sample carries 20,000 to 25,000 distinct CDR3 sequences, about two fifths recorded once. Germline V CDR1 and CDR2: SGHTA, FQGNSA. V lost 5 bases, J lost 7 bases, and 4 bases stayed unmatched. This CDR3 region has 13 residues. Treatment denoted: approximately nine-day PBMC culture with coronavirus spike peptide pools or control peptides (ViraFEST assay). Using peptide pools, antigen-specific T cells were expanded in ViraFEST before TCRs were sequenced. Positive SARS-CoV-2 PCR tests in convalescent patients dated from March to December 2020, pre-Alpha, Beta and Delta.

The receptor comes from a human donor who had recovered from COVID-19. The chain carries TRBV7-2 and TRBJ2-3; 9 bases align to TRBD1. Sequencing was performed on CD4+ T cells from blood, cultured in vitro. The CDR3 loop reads CASSRDRENTQYF. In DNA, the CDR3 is TGTGCCAGCAGCCGGGACAGGGAAAATACGCAGTATTTT.